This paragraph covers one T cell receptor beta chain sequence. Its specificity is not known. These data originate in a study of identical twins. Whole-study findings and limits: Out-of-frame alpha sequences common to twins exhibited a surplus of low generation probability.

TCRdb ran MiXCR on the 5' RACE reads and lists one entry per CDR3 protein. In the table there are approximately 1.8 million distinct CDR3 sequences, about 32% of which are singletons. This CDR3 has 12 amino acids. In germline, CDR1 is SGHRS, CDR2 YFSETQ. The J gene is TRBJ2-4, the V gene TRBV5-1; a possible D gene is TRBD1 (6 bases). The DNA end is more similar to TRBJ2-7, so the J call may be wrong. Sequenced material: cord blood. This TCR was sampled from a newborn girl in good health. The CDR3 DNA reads TGCGCCAGCAGCAAGGGGGACCACGAGCAGTACTTC. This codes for CASSKGDHEQYF.